The TCR beta chain under discussion was sequenced for a study of Graves' ophthalmopathy and Graves' hyperthyroidism. V gave up 1 base and J gave up 7 bases, with 11 bases separating them. Germline CDR1 and CDR2: MDHEN and SYDVKM. The CDR3 runs to 14 residues. Study observations and caveats: Blood contained most expanded thyroid clonotypes exceeding 0.001 frequency.

TCR beta CDR3 regions were amplified from RNA transcripts. RT-PCR with HTBI primers came first, then second-round multiplex PCR. TCRdb passed the multiplex PCR reads through MiXCR, listing each CDR3 protein once. The table records roughly 400,000 distinct CDR3 sequences, 15% to 20% of them present only once. Under 3 months in duration, the ophthalmopathy in affected donors had moderate-to-severe activity, CAS ≥3 and NOSPECS ≥4. Each diagnosis was determined on the basis of clinical symptoms, serum thyroxine, TRAb, thyroid ultrasound and orbital computed tomography. About this clonotype itself: Its target is unknown.

Sequenced input: peripheral blood. The TCR comes from a woman under 30 with Graves' ophthalmopathy. The chain has TRBV28 and TRBJ1-5; D might be TRBD1 (5 bases). CDR3 sequence: CASSLSQRGQPQHF. The CDR3 coding sequence is TGTGCCAGCAGTTTATCACAGAGGGGACAGCCCCAGCATTTT.